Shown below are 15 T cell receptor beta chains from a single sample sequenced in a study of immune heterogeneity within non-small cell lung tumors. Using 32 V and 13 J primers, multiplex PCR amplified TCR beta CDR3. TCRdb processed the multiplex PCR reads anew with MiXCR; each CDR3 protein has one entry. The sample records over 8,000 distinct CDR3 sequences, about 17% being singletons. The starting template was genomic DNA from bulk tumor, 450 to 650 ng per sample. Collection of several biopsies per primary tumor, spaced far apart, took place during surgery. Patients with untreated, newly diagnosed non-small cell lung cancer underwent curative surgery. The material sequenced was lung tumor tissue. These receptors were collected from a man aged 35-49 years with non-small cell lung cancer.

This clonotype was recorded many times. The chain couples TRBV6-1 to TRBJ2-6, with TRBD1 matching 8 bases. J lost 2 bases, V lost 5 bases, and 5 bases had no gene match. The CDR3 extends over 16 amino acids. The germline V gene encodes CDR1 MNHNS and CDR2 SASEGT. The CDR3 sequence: CASSSQGAAGANVLTF. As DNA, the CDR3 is TGTGCCAGCAGTTCCCAGGGGGCGGCTGGGGCCAACGTCCTGACTTTC.

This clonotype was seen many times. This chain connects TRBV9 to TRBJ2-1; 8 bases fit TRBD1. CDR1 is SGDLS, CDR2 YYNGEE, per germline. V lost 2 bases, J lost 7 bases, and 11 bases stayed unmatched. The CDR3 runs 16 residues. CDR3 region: CASSVSGGRIQNEQFF. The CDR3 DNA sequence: TGTGCCAGCAGCGTGTCAGGGGGCAGGATCCAGAATGAGCAGTTCTTC. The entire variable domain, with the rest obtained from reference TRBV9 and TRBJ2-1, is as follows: DSGVTQTPKHLITATGQRVTLRCSPRSGDLSVYWYQQSLDQGLQFLIQYYNGEERAKGNILERFSAQQFPDLHSELNLSSLELGDSALYFCASSVSGGRIQNEQFFGPGTRLTVL.

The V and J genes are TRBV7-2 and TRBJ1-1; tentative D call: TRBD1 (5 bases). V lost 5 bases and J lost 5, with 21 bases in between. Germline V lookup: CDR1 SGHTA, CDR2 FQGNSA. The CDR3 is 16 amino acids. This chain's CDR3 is CASSPFVGGDETEAFF. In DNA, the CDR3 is TGTGCCAGCAGCCCTTTCGTTGGGGGGGACGAAACTGAAGCTTTCTTT.

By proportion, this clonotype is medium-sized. The CDR3 nucleotides read TGTGCCAGCAGTTTAGAGGGTTTCTATAATTCACCCCTCCACTTT. It yields the protein CASSLEGFYNSPLHF. J is TRBJ1-6 and V is TRBV28; D gene uncertain. The length of the CDR3 is 15 residues. Trimming took 2 bases from V and 3 from J, leaving 8 bases between them. Germline V gives CDR1 MDHEN, CDR2 SYDVKM.

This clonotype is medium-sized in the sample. CDR3 nucleotides: TGTGCCAGTAGTAAGTCAGGACTTTATAGCAATCAGCCCCAGCATTTT. Translating it yields CASSKSGLYSNQPQHF. The rearrangement joins TRBV19 to TRBJ1-5; D remains ambiguous. Germline-derived CDR1 and CDR2 are LNHDA and SQIVND (reference sequence). The CDR3 spans 16 residues. Trimming shortened V by 4 bases and J by 0 bases, and 13 bases separated the two germline ends.

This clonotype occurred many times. The CDR3 spells CASSPPRSVYEQYF. The CDR3 DNA follows: TGTGCCAGCTCACCCCCAAGGAGTGTCTACGAGCAGTACTTC. The chain has TRBV18 and TRBJ2-7; D is uncertain. The CDR3 is made up of 14 amino acids. CDR1 and CDR2 (germline): KGHSH, LQKENI. Trimming shortened V by 3 bases and J by 3 bases, and 12 bases separated the two germline ends.

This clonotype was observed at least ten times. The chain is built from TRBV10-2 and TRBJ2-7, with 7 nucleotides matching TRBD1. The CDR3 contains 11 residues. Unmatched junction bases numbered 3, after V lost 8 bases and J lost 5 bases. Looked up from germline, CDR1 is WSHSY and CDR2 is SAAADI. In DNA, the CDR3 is TGCGCCAGCGTAGGGGGCGACGAGCAGTACTTC. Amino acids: CASVGGDEQYF.

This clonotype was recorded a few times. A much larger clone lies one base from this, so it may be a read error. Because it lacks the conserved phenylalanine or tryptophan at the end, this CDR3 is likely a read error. As DNA, the CDR3 is TGCAGTGCTAAAATAAGTGGCAATCAGCCCCAGCATGTT. This sequence encodes CSAKISGNQPQHV. The rearrangement uses TRBV20-1 and TRBJ1-5; D call uncertain. The CDR3 is made up of 13 amino acids. The V gene's germline CDR1 is DFQATT and CDR2 SNEGSKA (reference sequence). Trimming stripped 4 bases from V and 2 bases from J, with 9 bases between.

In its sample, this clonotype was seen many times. DNA of the CDR3: TGTGCCAGCAGCCCTAGCTCCTACGAGCAGTACTTC. Amino acid sequence: CASSPSSYEQYF. This rearrangement joins TRBV2 to TRBJ2-7; D is uncertain. CDR3 size: 12 residues. Germline lookup yields CDR1 SNHLY and CDR2 FYNNEI. Trimming cost V 6 bases and J 0 bases, with 6 bases left between them.

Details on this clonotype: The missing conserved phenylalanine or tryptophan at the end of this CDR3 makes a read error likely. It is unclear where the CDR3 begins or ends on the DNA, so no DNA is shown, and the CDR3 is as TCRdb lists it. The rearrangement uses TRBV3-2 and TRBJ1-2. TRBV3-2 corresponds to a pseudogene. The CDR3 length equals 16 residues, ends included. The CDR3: CASSQDTTNGIGGLHL.

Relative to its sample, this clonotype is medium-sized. The CDR3 region is CASIQGQGGEKLFF. The CDR3 DNA is TGTGCCAGCATCCAAGGACAGGGAGGCGAAAAACTGTTTTTT. This chain uses TRBV6-1 with TRBJ1-4; 8 bases map to TRBD1. The CDR3 is 14 amino acids. The V gene's germline CDR1 is MNHNS and CDR2 SASEGT. The V gene end was trimmed by 7 bases and the J gene end by 8 bases; junction bases not matched to a gene: 9.

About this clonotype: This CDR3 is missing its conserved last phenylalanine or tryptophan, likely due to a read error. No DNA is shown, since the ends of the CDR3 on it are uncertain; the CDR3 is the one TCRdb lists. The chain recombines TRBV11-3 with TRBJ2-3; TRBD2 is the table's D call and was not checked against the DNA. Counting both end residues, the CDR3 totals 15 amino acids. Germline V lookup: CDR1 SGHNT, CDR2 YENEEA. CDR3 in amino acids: CASSLGEQYEQYFGP.

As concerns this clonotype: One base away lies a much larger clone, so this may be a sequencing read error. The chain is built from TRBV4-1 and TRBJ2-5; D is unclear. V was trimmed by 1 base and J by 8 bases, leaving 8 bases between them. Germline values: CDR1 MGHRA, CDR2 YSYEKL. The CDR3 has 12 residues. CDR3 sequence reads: CASSQGLFTQYF. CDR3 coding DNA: TGCGCCAGCAGCCAAGGCCTTTTTACCCAGTACTTC.

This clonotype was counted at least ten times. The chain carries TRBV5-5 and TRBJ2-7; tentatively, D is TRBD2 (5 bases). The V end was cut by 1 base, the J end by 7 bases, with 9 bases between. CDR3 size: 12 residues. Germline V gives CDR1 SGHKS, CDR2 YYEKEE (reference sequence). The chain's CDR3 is CASSLFGDEQYF. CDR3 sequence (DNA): TGTGCCAGCAGCTTGTTCGGGGATGAGCAGTACTTC.

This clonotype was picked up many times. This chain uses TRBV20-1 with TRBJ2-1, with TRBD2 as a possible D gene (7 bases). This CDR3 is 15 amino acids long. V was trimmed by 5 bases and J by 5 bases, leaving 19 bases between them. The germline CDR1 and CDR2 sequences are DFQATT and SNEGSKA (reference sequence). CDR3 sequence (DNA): TGCAGTGCTGGACTTCGCGGGGGCATTAACAATGAGCAGTTCTTC. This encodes CSAGLRGGINNEQFF.